Included here is one T cell receptor beta chain sequence, with context. Its antigen is still unknown. Base qualities are missing; no much larger clone stands one base away. Post-treatment primary, local recurrence and metastasis tumors from poor-prognosis patients were used as specimens. TCR beta chain CDR3 regions were immunosequenced using the ImmunoSEQ Assay (Adaptive Biotechnologies). The study's own analysis went as follows. TCRB rearrangements, read counts, read proportions and gene usage were exported through the ImmunoSEQ Analyzer platform. T-cell clonality was calculated on productive rearrangements as 1 minus Pielou's evenness. In the clonal space homeostasis analysis, clonotypes were sorted into rare, small, medium, large or hyperexpanded (0.01 to 1 of the repertoire) bins. TCR productive clonality was compared across immune clusters C1, C2 and C3 using the Wilcoxon rank sum test. Drawn from immuneACCESS, this table holds only the in-frame rearrangements with V and J called that TCRdb kept. Clones are partly lost; checked studies trace under half to an unresolved V gene and leave the rest unexplained. V and J calls and clone size follow that table, whereas D and trimming were derived from the DNA. The sample data list about 4,600 clones, and 71% of these were observed just once. The top ten constitute around 16% of the sample.

The data stem from a study of the immune and genomic landscape of osteosarcoma (dated by TCRdb to between 2020 and 2021). Some background on the complete study: A total of 40 to 55 pediatric and adult patients with high-grade osteosarcoma made up the overall cohort, and the median age at diagnosis was around 27 years (range roughly 5-81). Poor-risk disease was overrepresented in the cohort, as 73% of patients had an unfavorable pathologic response to standard therapy and about 63% had died. In the overall cohort, 55% to 65% of patients were male, and localized disease at diagnosis was presented by roughly 80% of patients. Osteosarcoma specimens were profiled with whole genome, RNA and T-cell receptor sequencing plus immunohistochemistry and reverse phase protein arrays so that immunogenic potential could be defined. To characterize the osteosarcoma immunogenomic landscape, TCR sequencing results were integrated with transcriptome, protein array and immunostaining data. The goal of the study was to explain why immune checkpoint inhibitors show limited clinical activity in osteosarcoma. Two samples from the same tumor site were contributed by each of three patients.

Results the study describes overall, beyond this receptor: Clonality benchmarks were derived from external normal skin and healthy peripheral blood data rather than from matched normal tissue. Higher TCR productive clonality was observed in the immune-hot C3 cluster than in the cold C1 cluster, although TCR productive clonality remained low overall. Overall, productive TCR clonality was low, with a mean of 0.09 and a maximum of 0.3, which suggests limited clonal expansion of T cells. Alongside the frozen tumor specimens, matched blood was collected from only two patients. Sample size was not determined by any statistical method, because osteosarcoma is rare and all possible samples were collected. About 5 cases had a single hyperexpanded clone dominating the repertoire, and all had fewer than 100 T-cell clonotypes.

The clonotype comes from a human donor with osteosarcoma. Sequenced sample: osteosarcoma tumor tissue from the femur.

The base sequence is TGTGCCAGCAGATCGACGGGACTAGCGGACCACGAGCAGTACTTC. The encoded protein is CASRSTGLADHEQYF. This chain joins TRBV6-5 to TRBJ2-7; TRBD2 fits 11 bases in the junction. Trimmed from V: 6 bases; trimmed from J: 5 bases; junction bases lacking a gene match: 9. The CDR3 numbers 15 residues from cysteine through phenylalanine. Of all the DNA, just the CDR3 is kept, 45 bases in frame from base 1. The germline V gene supplies CDR1 MNHEY and CDR2 SVGAGI.